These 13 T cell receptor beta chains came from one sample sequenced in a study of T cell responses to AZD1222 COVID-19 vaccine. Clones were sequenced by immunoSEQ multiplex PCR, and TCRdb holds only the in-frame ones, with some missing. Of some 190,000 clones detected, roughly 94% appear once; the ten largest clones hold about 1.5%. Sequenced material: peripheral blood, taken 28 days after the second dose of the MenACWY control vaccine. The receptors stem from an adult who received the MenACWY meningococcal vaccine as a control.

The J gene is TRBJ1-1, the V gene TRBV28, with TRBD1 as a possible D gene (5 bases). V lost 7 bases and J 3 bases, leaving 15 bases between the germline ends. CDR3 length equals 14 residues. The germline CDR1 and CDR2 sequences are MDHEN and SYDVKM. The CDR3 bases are TGTGCCAGCACCAGTCCCTCCAGGGACACTGAAGCTTTCTTT. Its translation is CASTSPSRDTEAFF.

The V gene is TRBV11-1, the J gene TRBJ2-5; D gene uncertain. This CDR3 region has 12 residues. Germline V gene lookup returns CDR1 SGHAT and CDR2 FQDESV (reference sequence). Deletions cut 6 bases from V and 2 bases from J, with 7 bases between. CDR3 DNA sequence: TGTGCCAGCAGTAATGTACAAGAGACCCAGTACTTC. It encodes CASSNVQETQYF.

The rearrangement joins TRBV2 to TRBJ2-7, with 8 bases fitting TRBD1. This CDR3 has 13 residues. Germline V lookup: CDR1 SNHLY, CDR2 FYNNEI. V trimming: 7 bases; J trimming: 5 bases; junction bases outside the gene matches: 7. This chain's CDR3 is CASTADRDHEQYF. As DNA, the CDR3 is TGTGCCAGCACAGCGGACAGGGACCACGAGCAGTACTTC.

This CDR3 is CASSHTVPGGYTF. CDR3 nucleotide sequence: TGTGCCAGCAGCCACACGGTACCGGGAGGCTACACCTTC. The V call is TRBV7-8, the J call TRBJ1-2; D not resolved. Trimming shortened V by 5 bases and J by 8 bases, and 15 bases separated the two germline ends. The CDR3 covers 13 residues. Germline loops: CDR1 SGHVS, CDR2 FQNEAQ.

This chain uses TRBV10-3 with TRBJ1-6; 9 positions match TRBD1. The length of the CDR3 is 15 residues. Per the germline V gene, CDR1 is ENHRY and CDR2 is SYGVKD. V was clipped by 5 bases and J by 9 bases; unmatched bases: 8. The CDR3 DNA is TGTGCCATCAGTTCCGGGACAGGGCGTTTTTCACCCCTCCACTTT. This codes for CAISSGTGRFSPLHF.

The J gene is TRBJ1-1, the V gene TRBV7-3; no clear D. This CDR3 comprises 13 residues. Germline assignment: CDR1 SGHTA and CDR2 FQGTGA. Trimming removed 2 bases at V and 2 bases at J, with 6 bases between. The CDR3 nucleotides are TGTGCCAGCAGCTTACTGGCTAACACTGAAGCTTTCTTT. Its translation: CASSLLANTEAFF.

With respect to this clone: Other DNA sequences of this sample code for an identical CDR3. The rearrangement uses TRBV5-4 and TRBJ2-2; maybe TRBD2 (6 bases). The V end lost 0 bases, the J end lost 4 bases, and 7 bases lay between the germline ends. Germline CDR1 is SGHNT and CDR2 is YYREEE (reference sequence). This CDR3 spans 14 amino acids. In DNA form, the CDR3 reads TGTGCCAGCAGCTTGGCCGGGGGCACCGGGGAGCTGTTTTTT. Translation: CASSLAGGTGELFF.

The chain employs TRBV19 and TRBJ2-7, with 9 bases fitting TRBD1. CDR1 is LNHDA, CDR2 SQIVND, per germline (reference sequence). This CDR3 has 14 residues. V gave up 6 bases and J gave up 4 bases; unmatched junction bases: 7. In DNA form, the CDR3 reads TGTGCCAGTAGCGCCGGGACAGGGAGGTACGAGCAGTACTTC. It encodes CASSAGTGRYEQYF.

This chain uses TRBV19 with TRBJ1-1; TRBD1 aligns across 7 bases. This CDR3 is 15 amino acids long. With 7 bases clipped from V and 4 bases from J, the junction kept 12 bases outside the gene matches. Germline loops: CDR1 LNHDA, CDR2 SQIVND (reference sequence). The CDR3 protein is CASKAGGAGATEAFF. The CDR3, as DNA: TGTGCCAGTAAGGCAGGGGGTGCCGGGGCCACTGAAGCTTTCTTT.

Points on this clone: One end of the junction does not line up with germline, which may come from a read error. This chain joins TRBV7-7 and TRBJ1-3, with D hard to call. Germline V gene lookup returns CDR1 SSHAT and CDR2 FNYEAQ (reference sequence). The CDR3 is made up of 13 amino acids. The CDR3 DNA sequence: TGTGCTAGCAGCACGAGCGCGCGAGACACCATATATTTT. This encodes CASSTSARDTIYF.

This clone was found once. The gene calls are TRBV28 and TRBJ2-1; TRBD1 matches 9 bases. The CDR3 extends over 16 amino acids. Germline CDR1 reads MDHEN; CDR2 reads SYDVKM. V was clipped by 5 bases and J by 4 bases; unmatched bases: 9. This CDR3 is CASSANPGQGYNEQFF. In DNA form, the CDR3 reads TGTGCCAGCAGTGCCAACCCGGGACAGGGATACAATGAGCAGTTCTTC. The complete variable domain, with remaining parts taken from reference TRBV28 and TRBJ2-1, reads DVKVTQSSRYLVKRTGEKVFLECVQDMDHENMFWYRQDPGLGLRLIYFSYDVKMKEKGDIPEGYSVSREKKERFSLILESASTNQTSMYLCASSANPGQGYNEQFFGPGTRLTVL.

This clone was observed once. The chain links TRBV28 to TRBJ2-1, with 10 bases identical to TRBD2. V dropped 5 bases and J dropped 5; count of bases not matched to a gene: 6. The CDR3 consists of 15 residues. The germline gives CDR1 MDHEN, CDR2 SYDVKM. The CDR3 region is CASSQLAGKHNEQFF. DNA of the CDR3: TGTGCCAGCAGTCAACTAGCGGGGAAACACAATGAGCAGTTCTTC.

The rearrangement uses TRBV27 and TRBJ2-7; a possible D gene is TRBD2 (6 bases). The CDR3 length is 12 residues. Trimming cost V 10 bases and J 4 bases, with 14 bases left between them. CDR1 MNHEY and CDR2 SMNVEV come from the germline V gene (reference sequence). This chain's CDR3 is CATGRGGYEQYF. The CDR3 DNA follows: TGTGCCACAGGGCGGGGCGGGTACGAGCAGTACTTC.